These 15 T cell receptor beta chains were all obtained from the same sample, sequenced in a study of blood T cells in healthy people across ages (dated by TCRdb to between 2014 and 2017). Libraries were constructed by 5' RACE. The second PCR ran for roughly 7 to 11 cycles and used a J-beta primer mix along with a sample-barcoded 5' primer. In-frame beta chains were kept once TCRdb had trimmed the public reads at Q25 with fastp and called clones with MiXCR. Rows merge per CDR3 protein into single entries with the most common DNA and genes. Here the sample has 1.8 million or so distinct CDR3 sequences; about 39% occur a single time. Roughly 23% of the sample is in the top ten clones. The sequenced sample consisted of blood. The receptors were gathered from a human donor in good health.

This clonotype was counted ten times or more. The CDR3 DNA reads as TGTGCCAGCAGCTTAGTTGCAGTCCAAGAGACCCAGTACTTC. Translating it yields CASSLVAVQETQYF. This rearrangement joins TRBV7-2 to TRBJ2-5, with no clear D. CDR1 and CDR2 (germline): SGHTA, FQGNSA. The V and J ends lost 1 base and 1 base respectively, with 7 bases between them. This CDR3 contains 14 residues.

Concerning this clonotype itself: Sequence at one end of the junction differs from germline and may be a read error. The rearrangement uses TRBV5-1 and TRBJ2-4, with D possibly being TRBD1 or TRBD2 (5 bases each). The J call is doubtful: the DNA matches TRBJ2-7 better. CDR3 length equals 14 residues. From germline, CDR1 is SGHRS and CDR2 YFSETQ. CDR3 nucleotides: TGCACCAGCAGCTTTGGAGGCAGGGACTACGAGCAGTACTTC. Translating it yields CTSSFGGRDYEQYF.

The CDR3 nucleotides read TGCAGTGCGAGGGGTCCGTACAGGGTGTCGTATGGCTACACCTTC. Its translation is CSARGPYRVSYGYTF. The chain links TRBV20-1 to TRBJ1-2; D may be TRBD1 (6 bases). Per germline, CDR1 DFQATT and CDR2 SNEGSKA (reference sequence). V was clipped by 6 bases and J by 5 bases, with 22 bases between them. The CDR3 loop spans 15 amino acids.

In this sample, this clonotype turned up many times. The rearrangement links TRBV15 to TRBJ2-5; D is ambiguous. Per germline, CDR1 LNHNV and CDR2 YYDKDF (reference sequence). The V gene lost 0 bases and the J gene lost 5 bases, with 7 bases spanning the gap. There are 13 residues in the CDR3. CDR3 protein: CATSREGKETQYF. CDR3 nucleotides: TGTGCCACCAGCAGAGAAGGGAAGGAGACCCAGTACTTC.

Only a few counts were recorded for this clonotype. The rearrangement links TRBV24-1 to TRBJ1-1; 7 bases line up with TRBD1. This CDR3 contains 15 residues. Germline V gene data show CDR1 as KGHDR and CDR2 as SFDVKD. Trimming at V came to 8 bases and at J to 1 base, leaving 9 bases not matched to a gene. CDR3 nucleotides: TGTGCCACCAACCCAGGACAGGCGACGAACACTGAAGCTTTCTTT. Encoded protein: CATNPGQATNTEAFF.

The rearrangement uses TRBV10-3 and TRBJ2-3; TRBD2 agrees at 8 bases. The CDR3 is 15 amino acids. The trim removed 7 bases at V and 0 bases at J, leaving 6 bases unmatched. Per germline, CDR1 ENHRY and CDR2 SYGVKD. CDR3 nucleotide sequence: TGTGCCATCATTAGCGGGGACCCTAGCACAGATACGCAGTATTTT. Translating gives CAIISGDPSTDTQYF.

This clonotype was seen once. This chain links TRBV5-1 with TRBJ2-3, with D possibly matching TRBD1 (5 bases). The CDR3 totals 14 residues. V dropped 1 base and J dropped 6 bases, with 12 bases sitting between them. Germline lookup yields CDR1 SGHRS and CDR2 YFSETQ. The DNA for the CDR3 is TGCGCCAGCAGCTTGAACAGGCCGCGGGATACGCAGTATTTT. Translation gives CASSLNRPRDTQYF. The whole variable domain, remainder taken from reference TRBV5-1 and TRBJ2-3, is KAGVTQTPRYLIKTRGQQVTLSCSPISGHRSVSWYQQTPGQGLQFLFEYFSETQRNKGNFPGRFSGRQFSNSRSEMNVSTLELGDSALYLCASSLNRPRDTQYFGPGTRLTVL.

For this clonotype: A read error is likely, as this CDR3 ends without the conserved phenylalanine or tryptophan. The chain is built from TRBV4-1 and TRBJ2-6; D is uncertain. Trimming left V 4 bases short and J 2 bases short, with 9 bases between. Germline CDR1 reads MGHRA; CDR2 reads YSYEKL. The CDR3 spans 15 residues. The chain's CDR3 is CASSLHGAGANVLTC. CDR3 DNA: TGCGCCAGCAGCCTACATGGTGCTGGGGCCAACGTCCTGACTTGC.

This clonotype was detected a few times. This chain connects TRBV6-5 to TRBJ2-5; TRBD1 aligns across 8 bases. Germline V gives CDR1 MNHEY, CDR2 SVGAGI. The length of the CDR3 is 16 residues. The V segment lost 5 bases and the J segment 1 base; nucleotides outside the gene matches: 9. Here the CDR3 reads CASSLGTGEFQETQYF. The DNA for the CDR3 is TGTGCCAGCAGTCTGGGGACAGGAGAGTTCCAAGAGACCCAGTACTTC.

V usage is TRBV20-1 and J usage is TRBJ2-5, with 7 nucleotides matching TRBD1. The CDR3 runs to 16 residues. From germline, CDR1 is DFQATT and CDR2 SNEGSKA (reference sequence). V shed 5 bases, J shed 4 bases, and the junction held 16 bases outside the gene matches. The CDR3 sequence is CSAFLVQGPHLETQYF. The CDR3 DNA sequence: TGCAGTGCTTTTCTTGTACAGGGGCCTCACTTAGAGACCCAGTACTTC.

CDR3 nucleotides: TGCGCCAGCAGCTCTACCGGGATTCGATACAATGAGCAGTTCTTC. It translates to CASSSTGIRYNEQFF. This chain links TRBV5-1 with TRBJ2-1, with a weak D call TRBD2 (5 bases). The CDR3 consists of 15 residues. CDR1 is SGHRS and CDR2 is YFSETQ in the germline V gene. V was clipped by 3 bases and J by 4 bases, with 14 bases between them.

For this clonotype: One end of the junction varies from germline; a read error may be responsible. The chain links TRBV29-1 to TRBJ2-7; perhaps D is TRBD1 or TRBD2 (6 bases each). The CDR3 extends over 13 amino acids. Germline V gene data show CDR1 as SQVTM and CDR2 as ANQGSEA. The CDR3 region has the DNA TGCGGCGTTACGGGGGCGGCCTCCTACGAGCAGTACTTC. Its protein product is CGVTGAASYEQYF.

This clonotype was detected a few times. This rearrangement joins TRBV11-3 to TRBJ1-2; possibly TRBD1 for D (5 bases). V dropped 5 bases and J dropped 2 bases, with 15 bases sitting between them. Looked up from germline, CDR1 is SGHNT and CDR2 is YENEEA. CDR3 length: 15 amino acids. The CDR3 bases are TGTGCCAGCAGCCTAAGCTGGGGGTCGAACTATGGCTACACCTTC. As protein: CASSLSWGSNYGYTF.

This clonotype has just a few counts. The V gene is TRBV12-3 or TRBV12-4, the J gene TRBJ1-1, with 7 bases lining up with TRBD1. J gave up 4 bases and V 6 bases, and 8 bases lay outside the gene matches. CDR3 size: 14 residues. The CDR3 DNA follows: TGTGCCAGCAGCTTTAGGCAGGGGGGCACTGAAGCTTTCTTT. Residues: CASSFRQGGTEAFF.

At least ten counts were recorded for this clonotype. The chain carries TRBV20-1 and TRBJ2-5, with a possible D match to TRBD1 (7 bases). With 6 bases removed from V and 2 bases from J, the gap between germline ends came to 13 bases. CDR3 length: 13 residues. Germline V lookup: CDR1 DFQATT, CDR2 SNEGSKA (reference sequence). DNA of the CDR3: TGCAGTGCCAGGCAGGGGGGACAAGAGACCCAGTACTTC. It is translated as CSARQGGQETQYF.